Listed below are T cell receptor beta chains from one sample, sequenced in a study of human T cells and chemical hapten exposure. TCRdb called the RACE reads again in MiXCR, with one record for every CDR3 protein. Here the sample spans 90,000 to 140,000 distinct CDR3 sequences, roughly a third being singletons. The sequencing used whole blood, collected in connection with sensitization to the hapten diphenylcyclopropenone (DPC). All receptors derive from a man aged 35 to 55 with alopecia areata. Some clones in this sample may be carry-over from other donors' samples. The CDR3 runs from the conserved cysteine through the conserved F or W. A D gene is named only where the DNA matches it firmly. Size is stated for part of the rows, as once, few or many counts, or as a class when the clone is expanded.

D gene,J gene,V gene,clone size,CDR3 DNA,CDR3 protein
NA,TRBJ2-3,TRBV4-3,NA,TGCGCCAGCAGCCAAGACGCGGGCCAGGGCACAGATACGCAGTATTTT,CASSQDAGQGTDTQYF
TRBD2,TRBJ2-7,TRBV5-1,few,TGCGCCAGCAGCTTGAGGAGCGGGAGCAGCGAGCAGTACTTC,CASSLRSGSSEQYF
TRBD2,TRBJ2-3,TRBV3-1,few,TGTGCCAGCAGCCAATACGGGACTACTAACACAGATACGCAGTATTTT,CASSQYGTTNTDTQYF
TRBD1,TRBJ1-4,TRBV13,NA,TGTGCCAGCAGCTTAGAAGGGGGCAGTGAAAAACTGTTTTTT,CASSLEGGSEKLFF
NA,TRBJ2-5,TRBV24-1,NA,TGTGCCACCAGTGATGCCGGACAAAGCCCGTCGCAGACCCAGTACTTC,CATSDAGQSPSQTQYF
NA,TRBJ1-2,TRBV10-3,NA,TGTGCCATCAGTGAGTCCGTAGGGGTCAACTATGGCTACACCTTC,CAISESVGVNYGYTF
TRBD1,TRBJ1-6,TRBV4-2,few,TGTGCCAGCAGCCAAGATTTAGCGGGACAGAATAATTCACCCCTCCACTTT,CASSQDLAGQNNSPLHF
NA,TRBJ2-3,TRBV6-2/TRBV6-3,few,TGTGCCAGCAGTTACTCCGACAGCACAGATACGCAGTATTTT,CASSYSDSTDTQYF
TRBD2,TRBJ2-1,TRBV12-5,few,TGTGCTAGACTCAGGCGGGAGTCCTACAATGAGCAGTTCTTC,CARLRRESYNEQFF
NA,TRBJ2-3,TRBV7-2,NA,TGTGCCAGCAGCTTAAGCCATACGCAGTATTTT,CASSLSHTQYF
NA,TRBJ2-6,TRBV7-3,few,TGTGCCAGCAGCTCTTGGGGGGCCAACGTCCTGACTTTC,CASSSWGANVLTF
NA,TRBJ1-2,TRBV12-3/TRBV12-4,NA,TGTGCCAGCACCTTAGGCGCGGGAGGAATTAACTATGGCTACACCTTC,CASTLGAGGINYGYTF
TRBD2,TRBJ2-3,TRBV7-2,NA,TGTGCCAGCAGCGTAGGACTAGTAATCACAGATACGCAGTATTTT,CASSVGLVITDTQYF
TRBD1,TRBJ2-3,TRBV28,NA,TGTGCCAGTAACTCAGGACAGGGACGCACAGATACGCAGTATTTT,CASNSGQGRTDTQYF
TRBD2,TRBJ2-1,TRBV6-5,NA,TGTGCCAGCAGTTATGGGCTAGCGGGGGCCTACAATGAGCAGTTCTTC,CASSYGLAGAYNEQFF
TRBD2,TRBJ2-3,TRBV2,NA,TGTGCCAGCACCGAACGCACAGAAACTAGCGGGAGGGCCTCAGATACGCAGTATTTT,CASTERTETSGRASDTQYF
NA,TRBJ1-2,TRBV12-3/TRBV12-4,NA,TGTGCCAGCAGCGGACGGACAGCCCTTTATGGCTACACCTTC,CASSGRTALYGYTF
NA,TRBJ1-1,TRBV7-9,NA,TGTGCCAGCAGCTTAGCGGCCCTGAACACTGAAGCTTTCTTT,CASSLAALNTEAFF
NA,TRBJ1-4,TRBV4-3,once,TGCGCCAGCAGCCAAGAGGGGACAACTAATGAAAAACTGTTTTTT,CASSQEGTTNEKLFF
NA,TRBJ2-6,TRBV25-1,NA,TGTGCCAGCAGTGGTAGGACAGCACTCTCTGGGGCCAACGTCCTGACTTTC,CASSGRTALSGANVLTF
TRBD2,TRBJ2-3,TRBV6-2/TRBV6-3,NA,TGTGCCAGCAGTTACGGAGGCGGGAGGGCCCTCGGCACAGATACGCAGTATTTT,CASSYGGGRALGTDTQYF
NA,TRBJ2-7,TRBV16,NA,TGTGCCAGCAGCCAATCGCAAGGAGAGCAGTACTTC,CASSQSQGEQYF
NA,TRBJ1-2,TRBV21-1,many,TGTGCCAGCAGCCACTTTACAGGGGATTGTGGCTACACCTTC,CASSHFTGDCGYTF
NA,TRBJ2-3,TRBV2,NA,TGTGCCAGCGAGCAGGTCGAAACGCAGTATTTT,CASEQVETQYF
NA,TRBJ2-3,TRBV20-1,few,TGCAGTGCCACTGACCTAAATACGCAGTATTTT,CSATDLNTQYF
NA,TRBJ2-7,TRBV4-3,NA,TGCGCCAGCAGCCCCTCCCCGCGTGGGGGTTACGAGCAGTACTTC,CASSPSPRGGYEQYF
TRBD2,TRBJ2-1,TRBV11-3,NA,TGTGCCAGCAGCTCGGGCGGGAGTCGCGAGCAGTTCTTC,CASSSGGSREQFF
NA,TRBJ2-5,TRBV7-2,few,TGTGCCAGCAGCTTAGTGCGTCTCGAGACCCAGTACTTC,CASSLVRLETQYF
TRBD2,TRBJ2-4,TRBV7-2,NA,TGTGCCAGCAGCGACGGACTAGCACCAAACATTCAGTACTTC,CASSDGLAPNIQYF
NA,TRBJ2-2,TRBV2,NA,TGTGCCACCACCGCAACCCGGGACACCACCGGGGAGCTGTTTTTT,CATTATRDTTGELFF
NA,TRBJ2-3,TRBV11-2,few,TGTGCCAGCAGCTTAGCCCCGGATACGCAGTATTTT,CASSLAPDTQYF
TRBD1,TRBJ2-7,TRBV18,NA,TGTGCCAGCTCACCCGACAGGGCGAGCGAGCAGTACTTC,CASSPDRASEQYF
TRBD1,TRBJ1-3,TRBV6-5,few,TGTGCCAGCAGTTACTCCGGGACAGGGACTGGAAACACCATATATTTT,CASSYSGTGTGNTIYF
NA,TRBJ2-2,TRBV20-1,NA,TGCAGTGCTAGAGATTATAAGCGGACGAACACCGGGGAGCTGTTTTTT,CSARDYKRTNTGELFF
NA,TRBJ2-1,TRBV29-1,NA,TGCAGCGTTGGAGGGCAGGCCTACAATGAGCAGTTCTTC,CSVGGQAYNEQFF
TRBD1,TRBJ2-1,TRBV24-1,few,TGTGCCACCAGTGATCAACAGGGGAAGGACTACAATGAGCAGTTCTTC,CATSDQQGKDYNEQFF
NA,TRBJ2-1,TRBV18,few,TGTGCCAGCTCACCACCGGGGGCTGAGCAGTTCTTC,CASSPPGAEQFF
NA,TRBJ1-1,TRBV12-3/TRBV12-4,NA,TGTGCCAGCAGTCCACAGGGAGGTACGAACACTGAAGCTTTCTTT,CASSPQGGTNTEAFF
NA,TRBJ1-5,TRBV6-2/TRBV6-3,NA,TGTGCCAGCAGTTACCCTATCGCGAGGGCCGCATTTCAGCCCCAGCATTTT,CASSYPIARAAFQPQHF
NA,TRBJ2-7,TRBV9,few,TGTGCCAGCAGCACCCCCGGAGGGGACGAGCAGTACTTC,CASSTPGGDEQYF
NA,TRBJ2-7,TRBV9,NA,TGTGCCAGCAGCCCCCACAGGGAAAACTACGAGCAGTACTTC,CASSPHRENYEQYF
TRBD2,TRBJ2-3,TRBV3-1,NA,TGTGCCAGCAGCCAAGCTAGCGGGAGAAGGACAGATACGCAGTATTTT,CASSQASGRRTDTQYF
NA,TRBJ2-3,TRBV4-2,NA,TGTGCCAGCAGCCAAGATACAGCGGGCCCCCCAGATACGCAGTATTTT,CASSQDTAGPPDTQYF
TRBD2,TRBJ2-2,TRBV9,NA,TGTGCCAGCAGCGCATCTAGCGGACGAAACACCGGGGAGCTGTTTTTT,CASSASSGRNTGELFF
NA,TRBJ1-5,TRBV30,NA,TGTGCCTGGAGTGTACGAGGGAGCAGCAATCAGCCCCAGCATTTT,CAWSVRGSSNQPQHF
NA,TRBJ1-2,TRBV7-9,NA,TGTGCCAGCGGAGGGGGTGCTAACTATGGCTACACCTTC,CASGGGANYGYTF
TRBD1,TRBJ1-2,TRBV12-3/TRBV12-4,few,TGTGCAGTAATAGAGAAACAGGGGTACTATGGCTACACCTTC,CAVIEKQGYYGYTF
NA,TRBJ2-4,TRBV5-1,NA,TGCGCCAGCAGCTTGGATCCAGCCAAAAACATTCAGTACTTC,CASSLDPAKNIQYF
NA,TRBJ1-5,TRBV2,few,TGTGCCAGCAGTCCCAGAGAGGGGATGAGCAATCAGCCCCAGCATTTT,CASSPREGMSNQPQHF
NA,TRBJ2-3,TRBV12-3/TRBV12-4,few,TGTGCCAGCAGTTTAGACGGAACTTCGGATACGCAGTATTTT,CASSLDGTSDTQYF
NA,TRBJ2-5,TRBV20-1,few,TGCAGTGCTAATAGCCAAGAGACCCAGTACTTC,CSANSQETQYF
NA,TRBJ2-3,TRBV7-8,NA,TGTGCCAGCAGCCCCGGACAGGGAGCTAGCGGACGGAGCACAGATACGCAGTATTTT,CASSPGQGASGRSTDTQYF